The clone carrying this T cell receptor (beta chain) has only a few counts. What it binds is unknown. The CDR3 runs 14 residues. J was trimmed by 7 bases and V by 3 bases; bases with no gene match: 3. Looked up from germline, CDR1 is SGHTA and CDR2 is FQGNSA. The entry originates in a study of spatial heterogeneity in lung cancer. As for the study in general: Sequences of the beta chain were consistently detected in greater numbers than alpha-chain sequences. Study conclusions and caveats: The appearance of ubiquitous expanded tumor TCRs in blood was greater at resection than follow-up.

Time point meaning: sample taken at primary tumor resection. The cohort: some 73 early-stage, untreated non-small cell lung cancer patients. Unsorted whole RNA samples from tumor, nontumor lung or frozen PBMC were sequenced. One entry per CDR3 protein results from TCRdb running MiXCR on the 5' RACE reads. This sample has fewer than 45,000 distinct CDR3 sequences, with under 8% found just once. The clonotype comes from a female donor with early-stage non-small cell lung cancer. J is TRBJ1-6 and V is TRBV7-2; 7 positions match TRBD1. Material: PBMCs, obtained at surgery. The CDR3 is CASSFDRDNSPLHF. The CDR3 DNA reads TGTGCCAGCAGCTTCGACAGGGACAATTCACCCCTCCACTTT. Variable domain in full (rest from reference TRBV7-2 and TRBJ1-6): GAGVSQSPSNKVTEKGKDVELRCDPISGHTALYWYRQSLGQGLEFLIYFQGNSAPDKSGLPSDRFSAERTGGSVSTLTIQRTQQEDSAVYLCASSFDRDNSPLHFGNGTRLTVT.